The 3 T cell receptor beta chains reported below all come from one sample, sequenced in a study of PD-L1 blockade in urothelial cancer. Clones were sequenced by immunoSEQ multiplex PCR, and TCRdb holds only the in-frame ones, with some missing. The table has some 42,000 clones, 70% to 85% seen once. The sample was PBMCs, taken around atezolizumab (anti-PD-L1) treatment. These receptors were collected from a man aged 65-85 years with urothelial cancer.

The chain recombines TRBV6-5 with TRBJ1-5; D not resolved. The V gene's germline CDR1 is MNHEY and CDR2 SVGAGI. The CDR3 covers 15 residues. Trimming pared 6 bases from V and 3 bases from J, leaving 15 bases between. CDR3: CASSQGSGDNQPQHF. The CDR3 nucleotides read TGTGCCAGCAGCCAAGGATCCGGGGACAATCAGCCCCAGCATTTT.

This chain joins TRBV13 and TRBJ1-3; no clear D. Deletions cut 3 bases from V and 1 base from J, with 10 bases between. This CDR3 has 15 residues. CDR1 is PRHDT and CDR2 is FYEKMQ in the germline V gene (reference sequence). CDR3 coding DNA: TGTGCCAGCAGCTTCGCCCCGGGGTCTGGAAACACCATATATTTT. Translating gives CASSFAPGSGNTIYF.

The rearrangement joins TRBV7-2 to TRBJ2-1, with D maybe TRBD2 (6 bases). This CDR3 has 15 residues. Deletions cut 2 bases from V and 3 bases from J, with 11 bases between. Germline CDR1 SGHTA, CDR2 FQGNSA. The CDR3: CASSLWSGDYNEQFF. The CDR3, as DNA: TGTGCCAGCAGCTTATGGTCGGGAGACTACAATGAGCAGTTCTTC.